This entry lists 10 T cell receptor beta chains sequenced from one sample in a study of CD8 T cells in ankylosing spondylitis. Using its own MiXCR run on the 5' RACE reads, TCRdb lists one record per CDR3 protein. The table lists 400,000 to 450,000 distinct CDR3 sequences, 17% of them singletons, with approximately 1% in the top ten. These receptors' antigens are unknown. Notes on the study in general: A TCR beta motif of about 8 highly homologous variants seemed to mark ankylosing spondylitis blood.

The specimen was blood, either unsorted or a sorted T cell fraction (not recorded which). Receptors originate from a male donor with ankylosing spondylitis.

In its sample, this clonotype was seen a few times. This chain connects TRBV20-1 to TRBJ2-7, with 8 bases matching TRBD2. The length of the CDR3 is 14 residues. The trim removed 5 bases at V and 5 bases at J, leaving 11 bases unmatched. In germline, CDR1 is DFQATT, CDR2 SNEGSKA (reference sequence). CDR3 region: CSAPPGGRGHEQYF. CDR3 DNA: TGCAGTGCTCCTCCGGGGGGGCGCGGGCACGAGCAGTACTTC.

This clonotype was seen at least ten times. The V and J genes are TRBV11-1 and TRBJ2-1, with 8 bases aligning to TRBD1. Trimming cost V 5 bases and J 2 bases; bases outside gene matches: 2. Per the germline V gene, CDR1 is SGHAT and CDR2 is FQDESV (reference sequence). The CDR3 has 14 amino acids. Here the CDR3 reads CASSRDRTYNEQFF. DNA for the CDR3: TGTGCCAGCAGCCGGGACAGGACCTACAATGAGCAGTTCTTC.

V usage is TRBV5-6 and J usage is TRBJ1-5; TRBD1 agrees at 10 bases. CDR3 length: 16 amino acids. Germline V gene sequence: CDR1 SGHDT, CDR2 YYEEEE. The ends lost 3 bases at V and 4 bases at J; junction bases unmatched: 7. The DNA of the CDR3 is TGTGCCAGCAGCTATGGGACAGGGGAGAGTAATCAGCCCCAGCATTTT. Its protein is CASSYGTGESNQPQHF.

This clonotype was seen at least ten times. The chain has TRBV5-1 and TRBJ1-1; no reliable D call. The CDR3 runs to 13 residues. Trimming stripped 0 bases from V and 10 bases from J, with 13 bases between. CDR1 SGHRS and CDR2 YFSETQ come from the germline V gene. The CDR3 region is CASSLAERVGAFF. The CDR3 DNA sequence: TGCGCCAGCAGCTTGGCCGAGAGGGTAGGAGCTTTCTTT.

This clonotype was counted a few times. This chain links TRBV5-1 with TRBJ2-1; D might be TRBD1 (6 bases). Between the trimmed V and J ends, which lost 4 bases and 4 bases, there was a span of 15 bases. Germline CDR1 is SGHRS and CDR2 is YFSETQ. This CDR3 is 15 amino acids long. The CDR3 DNA is TGCGCCAGCAGCCCCGCCGGGACACCTTACAATGAGCAGTTCTTC. This gives the protein CASSPAGTPYNEQFF.

This clonotype occurred a few times. The rearrangement uses TRBV27 and TRBJ1-5; 7 bases line up with TRBD1. The CDR3 runs 14 residues. V dropped 3 bases and J dropped 7; count of bases not matched to a gene: 6. Germline CDR1 reads MNHEY; CDR2 reads SMNVEV (reference sequence). In nucleotides, the CDR3 is TGTGCCAGCAGTTTTACAGGGGTGAGGCAGCCCCAGCATTTT. Its protein is CASSFTGVRQPQHF.

This chain uses TRBV7-2 with TRBJ2-4, with 7 bases fitting TRBD1. The CDR3 has 15 amino acids. CDR1 and CDR2 (germline): SGHTA, FQGNSA. With V trimmed by 2 bases and J by 4 bases, 5 bases remained unmatched. The CDR3 reads CASSLSGTAKNIQYF. For the CDR3, the DNA is TGTGCCAGCAGCTTATCCGGGACAGCTAAAAACATTCAGTACTTC.

A few counts support this clonotype. The chain uses TRBV7-9 and TRBJ2-1; D gene unclear. Deletions cut 3 bases from V and 7 bases from J, with 13 bases between. The CDR3 is made up of 14 amino acids. Germline CDR1 SEHNR, CDR2 FQNEAQ (reference sequence). This CDR3 is CASSFPEGHNEQFF. The CDR3 DNA is TGTGCCAGCAGCTTCCCAGAAGGGCATAATGAGCAGTTCTTC.

J is TRBJ2-7 and V is TRBV20-1, with D maybe TRBD1 (5 bases). Trimming cost V 3 bases and J 5 bases, with 20 bases left between them. The CDR3 consists of 15 residues. Germline V gene lookup returns CDR1 DFQATT and CDR2 SNEGSKA (reference sequence). The CDR3 DNA is TGCAGTGCTAGCCTTGGGGCAGACGACGCCGACGAGCAGTACTTC. It specifies CSASLGADDADEQYF.

This rearrangement joins TRBV24-1 to TRBJ2-7; 8 bases agree with TRBD2. CDR1 and CDR2 from the germline V gene are KGHDR and SFDVKD. Losses at the gene ends were 3 bases for V and 3 bases for J; bases not matched to a gene: 3. The CDR3 loop spans 14 amino acids. The CDR3 here is CATSDPTSGYEQYF. CDR3 sequence (DNA): TGTGCCACCAGTGATCCAACTAGCGGCTACGAGCAGTACTTC.